This T cell receptor (beta chain) was profiled in a study of human T cells and chemical hapten exposure (dated by TCRdb to the early 2020s). Background on the whole study: For sensitization, 2% DPC in acetone was applied to a 2 cm by 2 cm area of upper inner arm skin. Throughout the study period of roughly five months, patients also received therapeutic DPC doses to the scalp every week. Blood was sampled from patients pre-sensitization (week 0) and at 2, 6 and about 24 weeks after DPC sensitization. Libraries were pooled for sequencing, and variation in per-sample TCR yields was attributed mainly to small differences in library volumes within the pool. Patch testing was performed on the upper back with Finn chambers containing 0.01% DPC, and the patch tests were scored after 6 days according to International Contact Dermatitis Research Group standards. This study followed changes in the peripheral blood TCR repertoire in vivo during primary and secondary sensitization of alopecia patients to the hapten diphenylcyclopropenone (DPC). Blood for TCR sequencing was provided by twenty-nine alopecia patients at one to four time points (pre-sensitization, 2, 6 and 24 weeks). Most of the patients in the cohort were female, and the cohort covered alopecia areata with under or over 50% scalp involvement, alopecia totalis and alopecia universalis.

The time point tag for this specimen amounts to: pre-sensitization, week 0. The treatment or condition label for this specimen denotes: therapeutic diphenylcyclopropenone sensitization with weekly scalp DPC. At each patch-test visit, blood was drawn before the patch test was applied. To be eligible, patients had to be aged 18 to 70, diagnosed with alopecia and judged suitable for DPC therapy, while pregnant patients were excluded. Unfractionated whole blood was collected in Tempus Blood RNA tubes, and total RNA was extracted from that blood. This clonotype was detected a few times. No antigen is known for it. No base-level quality is on record; no much larger clone is a single base apart. The investigation overall reported the following: Compared with pre-sensitization or healthy control sets, expanded TCRs formed significantly more large CDR3 similarity clusters, which is consistent with antigen-driven responses. Patch test score was positively correlated with the number of PT1 expanded TCRs, with significance at thresholds 8, 16 and 32 but not at 4. The number of TCRs above 1 in 1000 frequency did not change with DPC sensitization; there was no evidence of global repertoire structure alterations. Because all patients had alopecia, a presumed autoimmune disease, the immune response of the patients might differ from that of healthy individuals. Repeated subsampling changed both the strength of the expansion versus patch-test correlation and the threshold at which the correlation became significant.

Receptor libraries were prepared by RACE. The run used a NextSeq 500. Library preparation attached unique molecular identifiers to individual cDNA molecules for quantitative, reproducible TCR counting. Each blood RNA sample was used to sequence both TCR alpha and TCR beta chains. The authors' analysis ran thus. A median of roughly 100,000 TCRs per sample was observed, with a range of about 20,000 to 690,600. The Decombinator software suite was used to annotate V, J and CDR3 in the TCR reads. To make PS versus PT1 abundance plots, every sample was subsampled to the same number of TCRs (28,000). TCRs were defined as expanded if absent before sensitization and observed at least eight times at the 2-week time point. The public reads were run again by TCRdb, first through fastp at Q25 and then through MiXCR, and only productive beta chains were kept. Every distinct CDR3 protein forms one entry, paired with its most common genes and DNA. The V and J calls, along with clone size, are taken from TCRdb and not from the paper's own processing. The sample includes some 400,000 distinct CDR3 sequences, with roughly 4.6% observed a single time. Clones ranked in the top ten supply 2.5% to 3% of the sample.

Sequences were derived from whole blood, sampled in connection with sensitization to the hapten diphenylcyclopropenone (DPC). This receptor was taken from a woman aged 45-65 years with alopecia areata. Some clones in this sample may be carry-over from other donors' samples.

The CDR3: CASSEDRGTNTIYF. The base sequence is TGTGCCAGCAGTGAGGACAGGGGCACCAACACCATATATTTT. The chain was built from TRBV2 and TRBJ1-3; 9 central nucleotides agree with TRBD1. From V the trimming removes 3 bases and from J it removes 7 bases, while the gene matches leave 4 bases of the junction unaccounted for. Based on the germline V gene, the CDR1 and CDR2 sequences are SNHLY and FYNNEI. Including the terminal cysteine and phenylalanine, the CDR3 comprises 14 residues. Only CDR3 DNA remains: 42 bases, in frame from the first base.